Below are 5 T cell receptor beta chains sequenced from a single sample in a study of T cell clonotyping in hematopoietic cell transplantation. Assay used: immunoSEQ multiplex PCR; TCRdb lists only in-frame clones, some missing. The table shows 15,000 to 20,000 clones, with more than 65% occurring only once. Sequencing used peripheral blood mononuclear cells. The receptor source for this set is a man aged 60 to 69 in good health. Some clones in this sample may be carry-over from other donors' samples.

V gene TRBV4-2 combines with J gene TRBJ1-2; no reliable D call. The germline V and J ends were trimmed by 2 bases and 2 bases, with 12 bases remaining between them. The CDR3 length is 15 residues. Germline assignment: CDR1 LGHNA and CDR2 YNFKEQ. CDR3 protein: CASSQNIRTNYGYTF. The CDR3 DNA reads as TGTGCCAGCAGCCAAAACATAAGAACCAACTATGGCTACACCTTC.

V usage is TRBV2 and J usage is TRBJ2-5; 9 nucleotides agree with TRBD2. The CDR3 runs to 12 residues. With V trimmed by 8 bases and J by 12 bases, 10 bases remained unmatched. Germline loops: CDR1 SNHLY, CDR2 FYNNEI. CDR3 DNA: TGTGCCAGCCACCGGGCGGGAGGGGGGAAGTACTTC. This codes for CASHRAGGGKYF. Looking up the rest from reference TRBV2 and TRBJ2-5 gives the full variable domain: EPEVTQTPSHQVTQMGQEVILRCVPISNHLYFYWYRQILGQKVEFLVSFYNNEISEKSEIFDDQFSVERPDGSNFTLKIRSTKLEDSAMYFCASHRAGGGKYFGPGTRLLVL.

V and J are TRBV19 and TRBJ1-2; 12 bases are a match to TRBD1. The V gene end was trimmed by 7 bases and the J gene end by 8 bases; junction bases not matched to a gene: 20. Looked up from germline, CDR1 is LNHDA and CDR2 is SQIVND (reference sequence). The CDR3 consists of 18 residues. CDR3 residues: CASIPSSGTGGAWLGYTF. CDR3 DNA: TGTGCCAGTATCCCCTCTTCCGGGACAGGGGGCGCTTGGTTAGGCTACACCTTC.

The V call is TRBV14, the J call TRBJ2-6, with a weak D call TRBD1 (7 bases). V lost 4 bases and J lost 4, with 17 bases in between. The CDR3 runs to 17 residues. CDR1 is SGHDN and CDR2 is FVKESK in the germline V gene. As DNA, the CDR3 is TGTGCCAGCAGCCTTTGGAGGGGGCCCATAGGGGCCAACGTCCTGACTTTC. Protein sequence: CASSLWRGPIGANVLTF.

This clone was detected a few times. The chain has TRBV6-5 and TRBJ2-1, with D tentatively TRBD1 (6 bases). CDR3 length: 11 amino acids. Germline V gene lookup returns CDR1 MNHEY and CDR2 SVGAGI. The V gene lost 8 bases and the J gene lost 10 bases, with 12 bases spanning the gap. CDR3 coding DNA: TGTGCCAGCCAGGACAGCGTCGAGCAGTTCTTC. It is translated as CASQDSVEQFF.